Below, 8 T cell receptor beta chains from the same sample are listed, as sequenced in a study of T cells in localized non-small cell lung cancer. Assay used: immunoSEQ multiplex PCR; TCRdb lists only in-frame clones, some missing. The sample contains about 2,300 clones, roughly 23% of which appear only once. Sequencing used normal lung tissue next to the tumor, obtained before any cancer treatment. The receptors here all came from a male donor aged 60 or over with stage I squamous cell lung carcinoma.

The V call is TRBV19, the J call TRBJ2-3; unclear D gene. Germline V gene sequence: CDR1 LNHDA, CDR2 SQIVND (reference sequence). The CDR3 extends over 15 amino acids. Deletions cut 3 bases from V and 2 bases from J, with 12 bases between. CDR3 amino acids: CASSIGTGTTDTQYF. DNA of the CDR3: TGTGCCAGTAGTATTGGAACCGGTACCACAGATACGCAGTATTTT.

This clone was picked up a small number of times. The rearrangement joins TRBV11-3 to TRBJ2-5; D possibly corresponds to TRBD2 (6 bases). The V and J ends lost 3 bases and 4 bases respectively, with 18 bases between them. This CDR3 is built from 16 residues. The germline gives CDR1 SGHNT, CDR2 YENEEA. The CDR3, as DNA: TGTGCCAGCAGCTTGAACCCGGGGGTCAAAGGAGAGACCCAGTACTTC. Translating gives CASSLNPGVKGETQYF.

In this sample, this clone turned up a few times. This chain uses TRBV30 with TRBJ2-5, with D possibly TRBD1 on 6 matching bases. The V and J ends lost 4 bases and 5 bases respectively, with 20 bases between them. This CDR3 is 15 amino acids long. Germline V gene lookup returns CDR1 GTSNPN and CDR2 SVGIG (reference sequence). CDR3 in amino acids: CAWNPGQGSVETQYF. The CDR3 DNA follows: TGTGCCTGGAACCCCGGGCAGGGGAGCGTTGAGACCCAGTACTTC.

This clone is categorized as medium-sized. This specimen includes other DNA sequences encoding the same CDR3. This chain connects TRBV11-3 to TRBJ2-5; perhaps TRBD2 as D (6 bases). Trimming removed 2 bases at V and 0 bases at J, with 7 bases between. This CDR3 comprises 14 residues. From germline, CDR1 is SGHNT and CDR2 YENEEA. CDR3 bases: TGTGCCAGCAGCTTACGGGGGAACCAAGAGACCCAGTACTTC. Protein sequence: CASSLRGNQETQYF.

This clone showed up just a few times. CDR3 nucleotides: TGTGCCAGCAGTAAACGGGGGACAACTAACCTATACAATGAGCAGTTCTTC. As protein: CASSKRGTTNLYNEQFF. V usage is TRBV6-8 and J usage is TRBJ2-1; the D gene could be TRBD1 or TRBD2 (6 bases each). The CDR3 runs 17 residues. V lost 5 bases and J 4 bases, leaving 21 bases between the germline ends. Looked up from germline, CDR1 is MNHGY and CDR2 is SAAAGT.

This clone occurred once. This chain links TRBV29-1 with TRBJ2-5; D gene uncertain. Germline V lookup: CDR1 SQVTM, CDR2 ANQGSEA. The CDR3 has 12 amino acids. Deletions cut 0 bases from V and 1 base from J, with 3 bases between. The DNA for the CDR3 is TGCAGCGTTGAAGACATCCAAGAGACCCAGTACTTC. It is translated as CSVEDIQETQYF. Variable domain in full (rest from reference TRBV29-1 and TRBJ2-5): SAVISQKPSRDICQRGTSLTIQCQVDSQVTMMFWYRQQPGQSLTLIATANQGSEATYESGFVIDKFPISRPNLTFSTLTVSNMSPEDSSIYLCSVEDIQETQYFGPGTRLLVL.

There are a few counts of this clone. The chain combines TRBV6-8 with TRBJ2-2; D possibly uses TRBD1 or TRBD2 (5 bases each). This CDR3 contains 13 residues. CDR1 and CDR2 from the germline V gene are MNHGY and SAAAGT. Trimming removed 0 bases from V and 7 bases from J, with 6 bases in between. In DNA form, the CDR3 reads TGTGCCAGCAGTTACTCGGGGGTCGGGGAGCTGTTTTTT. Its protein is CASSYSGVGELFF.

The rearrangement joins TRBV19 to TRBJ2-2; D gene ambiguous. Looked up from germline, CDR1 is LNHDA and CDR2 is SQIVND (reference sequence). CDR3 length: 15 amino acids. V was cut by 1 base and J by 7 bases, with 13 bases left in between. The CDR3, as DNA: TGTGCCAGTAGTATAGTCAGGAACTTAGGCGGGGAGCTGTTTTTT. Its translation: CASSIVRNLGGELFF.